These 18 T cell receptor beta chains were sequenced from one sample in a study of T-cell memory formation after mild COVID-19. TCRdb independently ran MiXCR on the 5' RACE reads; one entry per CDR3 protein. The sample lists about 430,000 distinct CDR3 sequences, about a sixth occurring once. Input material: PBMCs or a T cell subset sorted from them (not recorded which). Every receptor here comes from a man younger than 35 who had mild COVID-19 (a few samples of this study predate the infection). Cell type and time point are not known.

This clonotype was found many times. V usage is TRBV2 and J usage is TRBJ2-1; the D is unclear. This CDR3 has 17 amino acids. V was shortened by 7 bases and J by 2 bases, with 21 bases between the two germline ends. Germline V gives CDR1 SNHLY, CDR2 FYNNEI. CDR3 sequence reads: CASNGFVRTGPYNEQFF. The DNA for the CDR3 is TGTGCCAGCAACGGTTTTGTTAGGACCGGACCCTACAATGAGCAGTTCTTC.

The chain couples TRBV20-1 to TRBJ1-3, with D hard to call. The germline gives CDR1 DFQATT, CDR2 SNEGSKA (reference sequence). The ends were cut back, 6 bases at V and 0 bases at J, with 12 bases in the middle. The CDR3 is made up of 14 amino acids. The CDR3 DNA sequence: TGCAGTGCCTCTGGGGTCATCTCTGGAAACACCATATATTTT. It is translated as CSASGVISGNTIYF.

This clonotype came up a few times. V gene TRBV5-4 combines with J gene TRBJ2-2; D unclear. CDR1 is SGHNT and CDR2 is YYREEE in the germline V gene (reference sequence). This CDR3 has 14 residues. The ends were cut back, 6 bases at V and 2 bases at J, with 11 bases in the middle. CDR3 region: CASNTDYNTGELFF. CDR3 bases: TGTGCCAGCAATACGGATTATAACACCGGGGAGCTGTTTTTT.

In its sample, this clonotype was seen a few times. V usage is TRBV9 and J usage is TRBJ2-7, with a possible D match to TRBD1 (6 bases). The V end lost 0 bases, the J end lost 3 bases, and 10 bases lay between the germline ends. Germline values: CDR1 SGDLS, CDR2 YYNGEE. This CDR3 is built from 14 residues. CDR3 protein: CASSVATGYYEQYF. The CDR3 DNA reads TGTGCCAGCAGCGTAGCTACAGGGTACTACGAGCAGTACTTC.

J is TRBJ1-1 and V is TRBV20-1; no clear D gene. The CDR3 totals 15 residues. V lost 4 bases, J lost 6 bases, and 21 bases lay in between. CDR1 and CDR2 (germline): DFQATT, SNEGSKA (reference sequence). Written as DNA, the CDR3 is TGCAGTGCTAAACAGCTAGAAGTGGCTCGTCCTGAAGCTTTCTTT. It translates to CSAKQLEVARPEAFF.

This clonotype was detected only a few times. The genes are TRBV25-1 and TRBJ2-5, with a weak D call TRBD2 (6 bases). Germline V gene data show CDR1 as MGHDK and CDR2 as SYGVNS. V was clipped by 7 bases and J by 2 bases, with 17 bases between them. The CDR3 is made up of 15 amino acids. The CDR3 DNA sequence: TGTGCCAGCACCTCTACCTCGGGAGAGCAAGAGACCCAGTACTTC. This codes for CASTSTSGEQETQYF.

This clonotype has ten or more counts. The V call is TRBV28, the J call TRBJ2-7, with 7 bases fitting TRBD1. Germline CDR1 and CDR2: MDHEN and SYDVKM. The CDR3 contains 13 residues. With V trimmed by 5 bases and J by 6 bases, 7 bases remained unmatched. The CDR3, as DNA: TGTGCCAGCAGTCGGGACAGACTCGGCGAGCAGTACGTC. This translates into CASSRDRLGEQYV.

This clonotype was observed a few times. The V and J genes are TRBV12-3 or TRBV12-4 and TRBJ2-7, with TRBD1 matching over 7 bases. The trim removed 7 bases at V and 3 bases at J, leaving 9 bases unmatched. The length of the CDR3 is 14 residues. The CDR3 sequence: CASKQSGGSYEQYF. The CDR3 coding sequence is TGTGCCAGCAAGCAATCAGGGGGTAGCTACGAGCAGTACTTC.

This clonotype was detected a few times. The V call is TRBV7-8, the J call TRBJ1-1, with D maybe TRBD1 (6 bases). V gave up 4 bases and J gave up 6 bases, with 15 bases separating them. The CDR3 length is 14 residues. CDR1 is SGHVS and CDR2 is FQNEAQ in the germline V gene. The CDR3 bases are TGTGCCAGCAGCTATGGACAGCTCTATCCTGAAGCTTTCTTT. Protein sequence: CASSYGQLYPEAFF.

The genes are TRBV5-1 and TRBJ2-1; TRBD1 aligns across 8 bases. Germline V gene sequence: CDR1 SGHRS, CDR2 YFSETQ. V trimming: 4 bases; J trimming: 3 bases; junction bases outside the gene matches: 3. The CDR3 consists of 14 residues. CDR3 amino acids: CASSNGQGYNEQFF. The CDR3 DNA is TGCGCCAGCAGCAACGGACAGGGCTACAATGAGCAGTTCTTC.

The J gene is TRBJ1-1, the V gene TRBV12-3 or TRBV12-4; the match to TRBD1 covers 10 bases. The CDR3 runs 14 residues. J was trimmed by 5 bases and V by 5 bases; bases with no gene match: 5. CDR3 protein: CASSGRDRGTEAFF. CDR3 bases: TGTGCCAGCAGTGGCAGGGACAGGGGAACTGAAGCTTTCTTT.

The rearrangement joins TRBV5-1 to TRBJ2-5; possibly TRBD1 for D (5 bases). Germline lookup yields CDR1 SGHRS and CDR2 YFSETQ. There are 15 residues in the CDR3. V lost 5 bases, J lost 5 bases, and 19 bases lay in between. For the CDR3, the DNA is TGCGCCAGCAGTCCTGTAGGGGCCCCAGGCGAGACCCAGTACTTC. Its protein product is CASSPVGAPGETQYF.

This clonotype turned up a few times. The chain combines TRBV5-1 with TRBJ2-3; 9 bases are shared with TRBD1. Germline V CDR1 and CDR2: SGHRS, YFSETQ. This CDR3 is built from 16 residues. The trim removed 4 bases at V and 3 bases at J, leaving 9 bases unmatched. The CDR3 nucleotides are TGCGCCAGCAGCCCTTCACGACAGGGGGGTACAGATACGCAGTATTTT. Amino acids: CASSPSRQGGTDTQYF.

This sequence joins TRBV5-5 and TRBJ2-1; D remains ambiguous. Trimming took 3 bases from V and 8 from J, leaving 6 bases between them. The CDR3 has 11 residues. CDR1 is SGHKS, CDR2 YYEKEE, per germline (reference sequence). The CDR3 nucleotides read TGTGCCAGCAGCTGGGCGTATGAGCAGTTCTTC. It is translated as CASSWAYEQFF.

The genes are TRBV7-3 and TRBJ2-1, with D possibly TRBD2 on 6 matching bases. The CDR3 contains 14 residues. V dropped 3 bases and J dropped 9 bases, with 15 bases sitting between them. The germline V gene encodes CDR1 SGHTA and CDR2 FQGTGA. CDR3 nucleotide sequence: TGTGCCAGCAGCTTCAAGCTAGCGAGTTCTGAGCAGTTCTTC. Amino acid sequence: CASSFKLASSEQFF.

The chain uses TRBV7-6 and TRBJ2-7; a weak D match, TRBD1 (5 bases). This CDR3 is built from 14 residues. Looked up from germline, CDR1 is SGHVS and CDR2 is FNYEAQ. Trimming pared 2 bases from V and 4 bases from J, leaving 12 bases between. For the CDR3, the DNA is TGTGCCAGCAGCTTATCAGGTTCAGGGTACGAGCAGTACTTC. It is translated as CASSLSGSGYEQYF.

This clonotype turned up a few times. As DNA, the CDR3 is TGTGCCAGCAGTAGACAGGGTGGGGGCGAGCAGTACGTC. This encodes CASSRQGGGEQYV. The chain uses TRBV12-3 or TRBV12-4 and TRBJ2-7; 7 positions match TRBD1. The V gene end was trimmed by 5 bases and the J gene end by 6 bases; junction bases not matched to a gene: 7. The CDR3 extends over 13 amino acids.

The genes are TRBV7-3 and TRBJ2-1; D is unresolved. This CDR3 is 13 amino acids long. Trimming removed 6 bases at V and 5 bases at J, with 11 bases between. Germline V gives CDR1 SGHTA, CDR2 FQGTGA. DNA for the CDR3: TGTGCCAGCAGATATAACCCCGACAATGAGCAGTTCTTC. Amino acid sequence: CASRYNPDNEQFF.